This T cell receptor (beta chain) was identified during a study of blood T cells in healthy people across ages. In the study overall: About one barcoded beta molecule was captured per two T cells (by template switching). Study observations and caveats: Long-lived and aged donors differed, with more naive CD4+ cells and higher diversity in the long-lived.

This clonotype was found many times. The antigen is not known. Then a second PCR, running roughly 7 to 11 cycles, was carried out with a sample-barcoded 5' primer and a J-beta primer mix. The template-switch adaptor was a 5' adaptor with 12 random nucleotides. It tagged each cDNA molecule. From the 5' RACE reads, TCRdb called clonotypes with MiXCR, one entry per CDR3 protein. Of 600,000 or so distinct CDR3 sequences in the sample, less than 35% were seen once. Caucasian individuals from Russia who were healthy and aged roughly 6 to 95 acted as donors. Sequencing input: blood. The clonotype comes from a woman of 80 years or more in good health.

CDR3 sequence reads: CASSPSGRADGYTF. The CDR3 region has the DNA TGTGCCAGCAGTCCCTCCGGGAGGGCGGATGGCTACACCTTC. J is TRBJ1-2 and V is TRBV27; D not resolved. Germline-derived CDR1 and CDR2 are MNHEY and SMNVEV (reference sequence). There are 14 residues in the CDR3. The V end lost 5 bases, the J end lost 6 bases, and 16 bases lay between the germline ends.